The source of this TCR beta chain is a study of T cell responses to AZD1222 COVID-19 vaccine. Study-level points and caveats: Reportedly, nearly half the spike-specific TCRs target unmutated variant regions. Donors were mostly white British, more females; clonal diversity possibly underestimated. Samples come after the peak T cell response, not at day 14. At 160-218 and 743-854, vaccine-associated CD4 TCRs were dominant, and they spanned spike.

Germline V gene data show CDR1 as SGHTS and CDR2 as YDEGEE. The V and J ends lost 6 bases and 6 bases, in that order; junction bases with no gene match: 7. This CDR3 is 15 amino acids long. Regarding this clone: What it recognizes is unknown.

Repertoires were generated with immunoSEQ multiplex PCR, while TCRdb's copy carries only in-frame clones and drops some. The data show roughly 150,000 clones, roughly 90% seen once. Sequences were derived from peripheral blood, sampled on day 0 of AZD1222 vaccination. This TCR derives from an adult in good health. The rearrangement links TRBV5-8 to TRBJ2-2, with 11 bases lining up with TRBD2. Here the CDR3 reads CASTPRLAGSGELFF. The DNA for the CDR3 is TGTGCCAGCACCCCGCGACTAGCGGGATCCGGGGAGCTGTTTTTT.